The 4 T cell receptor beta chains below come from one sample, sequenced in a study of cytomegalovirus exposure and HLA in healthy donors. Using immunoSEQ multiplex PCR, the repertoire was profiled, and TCRdb retains in-frame clones only, with some absent. Altogether fewer than 250,000 clones are present, about nine tenths being singletons, with the ten largest covering roughly 2%. Sequences were obtained from PBMCs. The receptors were gathered from a woman in her late teens or twenties in good health and CMV-seropositive.

The V gene is TRBV30, the J gene TRBJ2-7; TRBD2 matches at 7 bases. The germline gives CDR1 GTSNPN, CDR2 SVGIG (reference sequence). This CDR3 region has 15 residues. The ends lost 0 bases at V and 4 bases at J; junction bases unmatched: 9. CDR3 amino acids: CAWSVPGLSTYEQYF. CDR3 coding DNA: TGTGCCTGGAGTGTCCCGGGACTATCTACTTACGAGCAGTACTTC.

In its sample, this clone was seen many times. CDR3 amino acids: CAWSAGQGATNEKLFF. As DNA, the CDR3 is TGTGCCTGGAGTGCTGGACAGGGGGCAACTAATGAAAAACTGTTTTTT. V is TRBV30 and J is TRBJ1-4, with TRBD1 identical over 10 bases. Germline V gene sequence: CDR1 GTSNPN, CDR2 SVGIG (reference sequence). With V trimmed by 1 base and J by 0 bases, 2 bases remained unmatched. The length of the CDR3 is 16 residues.

This clone was seen just once. The chain has TRBV27 and TRBJ2-3; 9 bases map to TRBD2. The germline V gene encodes CDR1 MNHEY and CDR2 SMNVEV (reference sequence). Trimming removed 2 bases from V and 6 bases from J; junction bases left unmatched: 6. The CDR3 has 15 amino acids. The CDR3 loop reads CASSLGAGGPDTQYF. CDR3 bases: TGTGCCAGCAGTTTAGGGGCGGGAGGGCCTGATACGCAGTATTTT.

The rearrangement joins TRBV30 to TRBJ2-5; TRBD1 matches at 10 bases. CDR1 and CDR2 (germline): GTSNPN, SVGIG (reference sequence). The CDR3 covers 14 residues. Trimming took 1 base from V and 5 from J; bases not matched to a gene: 4. The CDR3 reads CAWSGQGAGETQYF. In nucleotides, the CDR3 is TGTGCCTGGAGTGGACAGGGGGCAGGGGAGACCCAGTACTTC.